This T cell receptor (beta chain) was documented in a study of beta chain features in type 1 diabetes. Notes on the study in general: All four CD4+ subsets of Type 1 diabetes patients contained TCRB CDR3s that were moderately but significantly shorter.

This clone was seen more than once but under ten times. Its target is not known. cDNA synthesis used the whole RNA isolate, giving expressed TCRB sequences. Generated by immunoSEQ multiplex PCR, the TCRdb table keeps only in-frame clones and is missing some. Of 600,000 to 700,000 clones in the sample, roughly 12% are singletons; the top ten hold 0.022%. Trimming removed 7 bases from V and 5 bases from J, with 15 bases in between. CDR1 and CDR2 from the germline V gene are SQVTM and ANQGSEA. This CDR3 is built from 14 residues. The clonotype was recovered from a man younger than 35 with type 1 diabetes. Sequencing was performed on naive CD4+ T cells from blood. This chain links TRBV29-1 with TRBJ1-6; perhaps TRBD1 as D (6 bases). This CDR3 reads CSGRLGGDNSPLHF. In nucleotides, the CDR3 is TGCAGCGGCCGGCTGGGGGGCGATAATTCACCCCTCCACTTT.